Below, one TCR beta chain is given with its context. The table came from immunoSEQ multiplex PCR; TCRdb's copy has only in-frame clones and leaves some out. The data hold 130,000 or so clones, with around nine tenths observed a single time. The entry originates in a study of control samples from healthy donors and cancer patients. This CDR3 has 11 amino acids. CDR1 GTSNPN and CDR2 SVGIG come from the germline V gene (reference sequence). The V end was cut by 2 bases, the J end by 9 bases, with 8 bases between. The chain combines TRBV30 with TRBJ1-5; D remains unclear. Sequencing was done on a sample of blood. The sequence came from a man in his thirties or forties in good health. In DNA, the CDR3 is TGTGCCTGGAGTACGGAGGGGCCCCAGCATTTT. Amino acids: CAWSTEGPQHF.